A single sample is the source of the 6 T cell receptor beta chains below, sequenced in a study of cytomegalovirus exposure and HLA in healthy donors. Measured with immunoSEQ multiplex PCR; TCRdb has only the in-frame clones, and not every one. The sample has about 76,000 clones; around 95% are singletons. The specimen was PBMCs. The receptors here all came from a woman in her late teens or twenties in good health and CMV-seronegative.

This clone has just one count. The J gene is TRBJ2-3, the V gene TRBV28; 8 bases are shared with TRBD1. Germline trimming cut 5 bases from V and 2 bases from J; bases unmatched to any gene: 6. Germline CDR1 MDHEN, CDR2 SYDVKM. CDR3 size: 15 residues. As DNA, the CDR3 is TGTGCCAGCAGTCGCGGACAGGGCACCACAGATACGCAGTATTTT. Translated: CASSRGQGTTDTQYF. Complete variable domain (other parts from reference TRBV28 and TRBJ2-3): DVKVTQSSRYLVKRTGEKVFLECVQDMDHENMFWYRQDPGLGLRLIYFSYDVKMKEKGDIPEGYSVSREKKERFSLILESASTNQTSMYLCASSRGQGTTDTQYFGPGTRLTVL.

This clone was counted a single time. The gene calls are TRBV9 and TRBJ2-5, with D tentatively TRBD2 (6 bases). CDR1 and CDR2 from the germline V gene are SGDLS and YYNGEE. The CDR3 runs to 16 residues. V was cut by 0 bases and J by 1 base, with 13 bases left in between. CDR3 amino acids: CASSVERAGSQETQYF. DNA of the CDR3: TGTGCCAGCAGCGTAGAGAGGGCGGGAAGCCAAGAGACCCAGTACTTC.

V usage is TRBV5-1 and J usage is TRBJ2-5; D is unclear. CDR3 length equals 16 residues. Germline assignment: CDR1 SGHRS and CDR2 YFSETQ. V lost 4 bases to trimming and J lost 0 bases, with 16 bases between them. CDR3 region: CASSPDTVNYQETQYF. The CDR3 DNA is TGCGCCAGCAGCCCCGATACTGTTAACTACCAAGAGACCCAGTACTTC.

This clone was picked up one time. The chain carries TRBV5-1 and TRBJ2-7, with 9 bases that match TRBD1. The CDR3 loop spans 15 amino acids. The germline V gene encodes CDR1 SGHRS and CDR2 YFSETQ. V trimming: 3 bases; J trimming: 1 base; junction bases outside the gene matches: 5. The CDR3 protein is CASSSRQGESYEQYF. In DNA form, the CDR3 reads TGCGCCAGCAGCTCCAGACAGGGGGAATCCTACGAGCAGTACTTC.

CDR3 protein: CASSPPRPLGTEAFF. The CDR3 region has the DNA TGTGCCAGCTCACCACCCAGGCCCCTCGGAACTGAAGCTTTCTTT. The gene calls are TRBV18 and TRBJ1-1; no clear D. With 0 bases removed from V and 5 bases from J, the gap between germline ends came to 13 bases. Germline lookup yields CDR1 KGHSH and CDR2 LQKENI. This CDR3 has 15 residues.

The J gene is TRBJ2-7, the V gene TRBV5-1; 7 bases match TRBD2. Germline V gives CDR1 SGHRS, CDR2 YFSETQ. V gave up 0 bases and J gave up 5 bases; unmatched junction bases: 11. The length of the CDR3 is 16 residues. The CDR3 is CASSLEGSGHGDEQYF. The CDR3 DNA is TGCGCCAGCAGCTTGGAGGGTAGCGGGCACGGGGACGAGCAGTACTTC.